This T cell receptor (beta chain) stems from a study of shared clonotypes between healthy human individuals. As for the study in general: The study used three CD4 naive, three CD4 memory, two CD8 naive and one CD8 memory plate per donor. Study-level results: What rarefaction showed was incomplete sorted-subset sequencing despite large depth.

Every subset had its genomic DNA shared out evenly among several immunoSEQ plates. The protocol was immunoSEQ multiplex PCR, while the TCRdb copy is restricted to in-frame clones and leaves out a portion. The sample contains over a million clones, more than 60% of which appear only once. Donors, healthy HIV-negative adults, lacked recent acute infections or vaccinations. With regard to this clone: The antigen remains undetermined.

Germline V gene lookup returns CDR1 SNHLY and CDR2 FYNNEI. V shed 6 bases and J shed 6 bases, with 11 bases lying between them. CDR3 size: 13 residues. The chain couples TRBV2 to TRBJ2-2, with D perhaps matching TRBD1 (5 bases). The receptor's source is a man between 18 and 35 years old in good health. The sample was memory CD4+ T cells sorted from blood. The subset was: CD45RA-negative fraction. DNA of the CDR3: TGTGCCAGCAGAGGTGACAGTTCCGGGGAGCTGTTTTTT. Encoded protein: CASRGDSSGELFF. Complete variable domain (other parts from reference TRBV2 and TRBJ2-2): EPEVTQTPSHQVTQMGQEVILRCVPISNHLYFYWYRQILGQKVEFLVSFYNNEISEKSEIFDDQFSVERPDGSNFTLKIRSTKLEDSAMYFCASRGDSSGELFFGEGSRLTVL.